These T cell receptor beta chains were read from a single sample in a study of cytotoxic CD8 clonotypes in ibrutinib-treated CLL. Measured with immunoSEQ multiplex PCR; TCRdb has only the in-frame clones, and not every one. The sample holds about 18,000 clones, over 70% seen once. The sample here was PBMCs, taken before ibrutinib treatment. These receptors came from a human donor with chronic lymphocytic leukemia. CDR3s leave out the opening cysteine and the closing phenylalanine or tryptophan. Each record gives: V gene, J gene, CDR3 protein.

TRBV28	TRBJ1-2	ASSTTGSYT
TRBV27	TRBJ2-3	AARAGGTVKLQY
TRBV27	TRBJ2-7	ASSFSGTLKNEQY
TRBV18	TRBJ2-1	ASSPRYRNEQF
TRBV5-4	TRBJ1-4	ASSLGQGANEKLF
TRBV11-2	TRBJ1-5	ASSLQKDQPQH
TRBV9	TRBJ2-5	ASSGTGAPMTQY
TRBV5-1	TRBJ2-7	ASSSSYEQY
TRBV28	TRBJ2-7	ASSYPTGTSGREQY
TRBV2	TRBJ2-3	ASLLVSTDTQY
TRBV7-2	TRBJ2-1	ASSLRDRAYNEQF
TRBV19	TRBJ2-7	ASSMWTASYEQY
TRBV7-6	TRBJ2-7	ASSPTGPGGYEQY
TRBV29-1	TRBJ2-7	SVPLSGIHEQY
TRBV28	TRBJ2-1	ASSLQGDEQF
TRBV5-1	TRBJ2-1	ASSNQGSYNEQF
TRBV7-2	TRBJ2-1	ASSFRLIPVDEQF
TRBV27	TRBJ2-3	ASSLGGWTDTQY
TRBV7-2	TRBJ1-1	ASSLSFRASTEAF
TRBV19	TRBJ1-1	ASTARVTNTEAF
TRBV2	TRBJ2-7	ASSQGESSYEQY
TRBV4-2	TRBJ1-1	ASSQPVDPGEAF
TRBV19	TRBJ1-5	ASSRGVLMGNQPQH
TRBV6-6	TRBJ2-5	ASSYQAPQETQY
TRBV18	TRBJ2-3	ASSPRTDTQY
TRBV7-3	TRBJ2-7	ASSPLAGGSQQY
TRBV7-9	TRBJ2-7	ASSSQGYEQY
TRBV2	TRBJ2-7	ASTLTSNEQY
TRBV7-9	TRBJ2-2	ASSSDSTGELF
TRBV5-8	TRBJ1-4	ASSLEAGKNEKLF
TRBV19	TRBJ2-1	ASSANQYGNEQF
TRBV7-9	TRBJ2-5	ASSSPGQQETQY
TRBV7-8	TRBJ2-2	ASSISTSVVSGELF
TRBV5-1	TRBJ2-6	ASSPLGGAGANVLT
TRBV19	TRBJ1-5	ASSPLYSNQPQH
TRBV2	TRBJ1-5	ASRGGTGRHQPQH
TRBV7-8	TRBJ2-3	ASSPPREDTQY
TRBV10-3	TRBJ2-7	AIRVSSGTSYEQY
TRBV15	TRBJ1-4	ATSTPEIGSWGEKLF
TRBV6-1	TRBJ2-4	ASSETSGTVHVGGLTKNIQY
TRBV14	TRBJ2-3	ASSQRGTSTDTQY
TRBV18	TRBJ2-1	ASSPLGTSGIDSYNEQF
TRBV30	TRBJ1-2	AWSGWRTSSPNYGYT
TRBV28	TRBJ2-7	AGSLTGTGAGEQY
TRBV27	TRBJ1-4	ASSLFGTATNEKLF
TRBV14	TRBJ2-3	ASSQPYGDRGD
TRBV28	TRBJ1-5	ANSDRTRNQPQH
TRBV4-3	TRBJ1-5	ASSQDRAQPQH
TRBV12-5	TRBJ2-4	ASGLIHRDSY
TRBV23-1	TRBJ2-3	ASSQTGGGAGADTQY
TRBV28	TRBJ2-2	ASSLTSGGTLTVRQLF
TRBV19	TRBJ2-1	ASRMDGHNEQF
TRBV19	TRBJ2-7	APDTYPYEQY
TRBV11-2	TRBJ2-1	ASSLGAFVEQF
TRBV14	TRBJ2-7	ASSQVGNPPYEQY
TRBV6-5	TRBJ2-1	ASSYSLHNEQF
TRBV27	TRBJ1-2	ASSFTSNYGYT
TRBV7-8	TRBJ1-4	ASSLWTVNEKLF
TRBV27	TRBJ2-3	ASSFTHQATDTQY